This entry lists 7 T cell receptor beta chains sequenced from one sample in a study of regulatory T cells. The study's findings and limits: Hydrophobic residues at CDR3 positions 6 and 7 were enriched in conventional CD4+ T cells of CD3G-deficient patients.

No antigen has been identified for these receptors. The primer mix had 52 TRBV and 13 TRBJ primers. Clones were read by immunoSEQ multiplex PCR, and TCRdb kept only the in-frame ones, dropping some. The data contain approximately 31,000 clones, over 90% of them singletons. Sequencing was carried out using conventional CD4+ T cells sorted from blood. The source of these receptors is a child aged 2 to 10 with CD3G deficiency.

J is TRBJ1-1 and V is TRBV28; TRBD1 is a possible D gene (6 bases). Germline V lookup: CDR1 MDHEN, CDR2 SYDVKM. The length of the CDR3 is 13 residues. V lost 5 bases and J 10 bases, leaving 17 bases between the germline ends. The CDR3 spells CASSPQKGTRAFF. The CDR3 nucleotides read TGTGCCAGCAGTCCCCAGAAGGGGACAAGAGCTTTCTTT.

The CDR3 bases are TGTGCCACCATTCCGGGACATCCCTCAGACGAGCAGTACTTC. It encodes CATIPGHPSDEQYF. The J gene is TRBJ2-7, the V gene TRBV10-3; possibly TRBD1 for D (6 bases). The CDR3 contains 14 residues. V lost 10 bases to trimming and J lost 5 bases, with 21 bases between them. Per germline, CDR1 ENHRY and CDR2 SYGVKD.

The V gene is TRBV10-2, the J gene TRBJ2-2; 8 bases align to TRBD1. This CDR3 spans 20 amino acids. J was trimmed by 0 bases and V by 0 bases; bases with no gene match: 12. Looked up from germline, CDR1 is WSHSY and CDR2 is SAAADI. For the CDR3, the DNA is TGCGCCAGCAGTGAGTCCTATCGACAGGGGCCCCATTCGAACACCGGGGAGCTGTTTTTT. Its translation: CASSESYRQGPHSNTGELFF.

The chain carries TRBV11-2 and TRBJ2-7; D is undetermined. The V end lost 4 bases, the J end lost 6 bases, and 13 bases lay between the germline ends. The CDR3 covers 13 residues. From germline, CDR1 is SGHAT and CDR2 FQNNGV. The CDR3 loop is CASSSLRMGEQYF. In nucleotides, the CDR3 is TGTGCCAGCAGCTCCCTTAGGATGGGCGAGCAGTACTTC. The full variable domain, with the rest looked up from reference TRBV11-2 and TRBJ2-7, is EAGVAQSPRYKIIEKRQSVAFWCNPISGHATLYWYQQILGQGPKLLIQFQNNGVVDDSQLPKDRFSAERLKGVDSTLKIQPAKLEDSAVYLCASSSLRMGEQYFGPGTRLTVT.

The rearrangement joins TRBV28 to TRBJ2-7, with 8 bases matching TRBD1. Germline CDR1 is MDHEN and CDR2 is SYDVKM. Trimming cost V 4 bases and J 3 bases; bases outside gene matches: 8. This CDR3 has 15 residues. CDR3 coding DNA: TGTGCCAGCAGTTCCTCTGGACAGGGTGACTACGAGCAGTACTTC. This encodes CASSSSGQGDYEQYF.

In regard to this clone: This sample also contains other DNA sequences that code for the same CDR3. The genes are TRBV28 and TRBJ1-4; D not resolved. The CDR3 sequence is 12 residues long. Trimming pared 3 bases from V and 7 bases from J, leaving 6 bases between. CDR1 and CDR2 (germline): MDHEN, SYDVKM. The CDR3 DNA is TGTGCCAGCAGTTTTCGGGGTGAAAAACTGTTTTTT. Encoded protein: CASSFRGEKLFF.

The chain recombines TRBV19 with TRBJ2-1; 12 bases are shared with TRBD2. This CDR3 spans 13 amino acids. The germline gives CDR1 LNHDA, CDR2 SQIVND (reference sequence). V lost 4 bases, J lost 9 bases, and 1 base stayed unmatched. This CDR3 is CASSKTSGSEQFF. Written as DNA, the CDR3 is TGTGCCAGTAGTAAGACTAGCGGGAGTGAGCAGTTCTTC.